This T cell receptor (beta chain) was sequenced for a study of shared clonotypes between healthy human individuals. Sequencing was performed with immunoSEQ multiplex PCR; in TCRdb, only in-frame clones are kept and a portion is missing. This table has around 500,000 clones, about 85% appearing once. This clone was observed a single time. The CDR3 is 14 residues long. The germline V gene has CDR1 SGHRS and CDR2 YFSETQ. V was clipped by 4 bases and J by 5 bases, with 15 bases between them. What was sequenced was PBMCs. This clonotype was sampled from a woman aged 40 to 49 in good health. Some clones in this sample may be carry-over from other donors' samples. The rearrangement links TRBV5-1 to TRBJ2-5, with D unresolved. The DNA of the CDR3 is TGCGCCAGCAGCCTCCCCGGAGATAGCGAGACCCAGTACTTC. Protein sequence: CASSLPGDSETQYF.